The 2 T cell receptor beta chains below all came from one sample that was sequenced in a study of radiation and T cells in renal cell carcinoma. Profiling relied on immunoSEQ multiplex PCR, and the TCRdb table lists in-frame clones only, not all of them. The sample has 130,000 or so clones, approximately 91% seen once. The time point: baseline pretreatment blood. Treatment noted: 15 Gy SBRT to primary tumor, nephrectomy 4 weeks later. This specimen consisted of blood, obtained from a patient whose treatment included radiotherapy and nephrectomy. The receptors originated from a woman aged 50 to 65 with renal cell carcinoma.

The rearrangement links TRBV2 to TRBJ1-5; 9 bases match TRBD1. The J segment lost 3 bases and the V segment lost 2 bases, leaving 8 bases of the junction unmatched. This CDR3 region has 17 residues. CDR1 and CDR2 from the germline V gene are SNHLY and FYNNEI. Here the CDR3 DNA reads TGTGCCAGCAGTGAAAGAACAGGGACAGGGTACAATCAGCCCCAGCATTTT. The encoded protein is CASSERTGTGYNQPQHF.

The chain links TRBV11-1 to TRBJ1-2; D not certain. CDR3 length equals 14 residues. Germline values: CDR1 SGHAT, CDR2 FQDESV (reference sequence). V was shortened by 5 bases and J by 4 bases, with 14 bases between the two germline ends. The CDR3 loop is CASSPSAGLYGYTF. CDR3 DNA: TGTGCCAGCAGCCCCTCCGCAGGCCTCTATGGCTACACCTTC.